The present entry profiles one T cell receptor (beta chain) with its context. What antigen it recognizes has not been identified. The CDR3 has 14 amino acids, counting the end cysteine and phenylalanine. Only the CDR3 DNA stays, 42 bases, in frame from base 1. At the junction V is shortened by 6 bases and J by 7 bases, with 18 bases in between. CDR1 and CDR2 are read off the germline V gene as MNHEY and SVGAGI. The data are from a study of cytomegalovirus exposure and HLA in healthy donors (dated 2017 in TCRdb). A note on the overall study: An earlier analysis of several hundred of the donors reported over 250 Gb of sequence data and 117 million unique TCR beta sequences obtained from 180 million or so T cells. An early release covering some 640 HLA-typed donors comprised about 310 gigabases of sequencing data and around 80 million unique TCR sequences. Of the roughly 400 genotyped donors, approximately 81% were placed in the genetic ancestry cluster associated with self-reported Caucasian donors. The study aimed to test whether signatures of past pathogen exposure could be identified by cataloging public T cell receptors. Using immunosequencing, the study profiled T cell repertoires from 666 subjects and related those repertoires to cytomegalovirus serostatus. Besides the first cohort of under 700 subjects, a separate validation cohort made up of roughly 130 different subjects was used. To predict cytomegalovirus infection status, the study combined high-throughput TCR immunosequencing, statistical association of individual TCRs with disease status, and machine learning. A later analysis re-analyzed previously published TCR beta repertoires from approximately 670 donors and added high-resolution HLA genotyping to study TCR occurrence patterns. The later analysis used no new phenotypic data to find candidate immune exposures, relying instead on TCR beta sequences and their occurrence across donors. An earlier analysis of fewer than 750 of the donors used high-throughput TCR beta sequencing to judge whether each TCR beta V gene segment behaved as functional or pseudogenic. Donor age, sex, ethnicity and CMV serostatus were compiled together with the repertoire data. In a later genetic analysis, genome-wide SNP genotypes for about 60% of the 666 donors were used, and that subset was treated as a discovery cohort. All discovery cohort repertoires had been generated on a single sequencing platform. Both class I and class II loci were covered by HLA typing, at four-digit resolution. Typing coverage differed by locus: A, B, C, DRB1 and DQB1 were typed in about 629-630 donors, DQA1 in about 500, DPA1 in some 600, and DPB1 in just under 490. A handful of DR-DQ haplotypes were handled as single units for association and clustering because linkage in the cohort was strong. Across 300 to 400 genotyped donors of the cohort, an average of approximately 200,000 unique TCR beta nucleotide sequences per donor were sequenced, and 15% to 20% of those sequences were non-productive.

The paper's findings and limits, for the study overall: Immune exposure information for the cohort was limited to CMV serostatus. Most TCR sequences were observed very rarely across donors, whereas some public TCRs were present in many individuals. The cohort was sequenced for TCR beta chains only, and without alpha or paired-chain data the features that could be detected were limited. A further reported finding was that TCR beta sequences accurately predicted the HLA-A and HLA-B alleles for most subjects in the first cohort. In an earlier analysis of fewer than 700 of the donors, most TCR beta V segments appeared in productive rearrangements about 87% or about 30% of the time, broadly matching IMGT annotations. Because the 87-base-pair reads could not distinguish some IMGT-functional V segments, including TRBV6-2 and TRBV6-3, those segments were excluded. In a later analysis, several top co-occurrence clusters were reported to appear linked to parvovirus B19, influenza, CMV and Epstein-Barr virus. The classifier was reported to diagnose cytomegalovirus status with high specificity and sensitivity in both the original cohort and the validation cohort. HLA typing was unavailable for some donors at each locus, so association tests used only the typed subset. A later analysis found that HLA-associated TCR beta chains were more clonally expanded and had lower generation probabilities than equally common non-associated chains. When HLA alleles, especially DR and DQ, strongly co-occurred, attributing TCR associations to individual alleles was difficult. Most CMV-associated TCR beta chains appeared to be HLA-restricted in a later analysis, and the HLA associations seemed to be driven largely by CMV exposure. The earlier analysis of 450 to 700 of the donors excluded fewer than 20 rarely observed V segments, including chromosome 9 orphons, because counts were too low. The sequencing pipeline was judged likely to have produced a cluster of highly shared sequence variants as a technical artifact. An association between a missense DCLRE1C variant and V-gene and J-gene trimming of TCR beta chains was found in a later genetic analysis and replicated in an independent cohort. Correlated functional status among segregating V segments might be attributable to linkage disequilibrium, but an unknown experimental factor could not be ruled out. The authors suggested that the approach could potentially be extended to other disease states and immunological phenotypes. The presence/absence analyses assumed that sequencing depth was roughly uniform across donors, and that assumption may not be true. A later analysis associated 16,951 TCR beta sequences with specific HLA alleles at a false discovery rate of 0.05. Compared with the approximately 670-donor mean, donors in an Asian-associated ancestry cluster had fewer N-insertions in productive TCRs, according to a later genetic analysis. A later analysis found that TCR association rates varied across HLA loci, with DRB1 alleles showing the most associated TCRs and HLA-C alleles the fewest. A total of some 180 TCR beta chains were listed by the study as associated with cytomegalovirus. In vitro tests confirmed that a few of the cytomegalovirus-associated TCR beta chains recognize cytomegalovirus antigens.

The library was generated by the immunoSEQ multiplex PCR assay. A mixture of 60 forward primers for TCR Vbeta segments and 13 reverse primers for TCR Jbeta segments was used in the multiplex PCR. The CDR3 region of rearranged TCR beta genes was amplified from genomic DNA with a multiplex PCR assay. The amplified TCR beta libraries were sequenced on the Illumina HiSeq System as 87-base-pair reads. The source study handled its data this way. Across the 670 or so repertoires, a later analysis counted 60 million to 90 million unique TCR beta chains, roughly 11 million of which were shared by at least two donors. Raw reads were error-corrected and collapsed into unique sequences with a nearest-neighbor algorithm that merged closely related sequences to remove PCR and sequencing errors. To assign V, D and J gene segments, CDR3 sequences were aligned to IMGT reference sequences. For a sequence to be retained, a match of at least six nucleotides was required to both a V gene segment and a J gene segment. A rearrangement counted as productive if the CDR3 had no stop codons and remained in frame with V and J, and every other rearrangement counted as non-productive. CDR3 was defined by IMGT convention, running from the second conserved V-encoded cysteine to the conserved J-encoded phenylalanine. The earlier analysis of 587 of the donors excluded sequences that lacked an unambiguous match to a single V gene segment. In an earlier analysis of 450 to 700 of the donors, V segments were called functional above 56.7% productive rearrangements and were called segregating when the between-donor standard deviation exceeded 5%. To diagnose cytomegalovirus status from the catalog of TCR beta chain sequences, a statistical classification framework was built. In a later analysis, TCR nucleotide sequences were compared against IMGT/GENE-DB human TR gene sequences so that V and J genes could be assigned. In a later analysis, CDR3 sequences and most-parsimonious VDJ recombination scenarios were assigned using the TCRdist pipeline. In a later analysis, each TCR beta chain was defined by its CDR3 amino acid sequence together with its V-gene family, and reads without a unique V-gene family were excluded. A later analysis removed 500 to 600 highly shared, low-generation-probability nucleotide sequences to deal with suspected cross-contamination and a sequencing artifact. In a later analysis, a clonal expansion index for each public chain was calculated from normalized within-repertoire ranks of inferred template counts. A later analysis computed generation probabilities with a VDJ recombination model fitted to out-of-frame rearrangements, and checked the results against IGoR. In a later analysis, TCR-TCR, TCR-HLA and TCR-CMV co-occurrence was scored with hypergeometric tests, and a repertoire-size bias correction was applied to TCR pairs. A later analysis estimated false discovery rates by permuting HLA or CMV assignments 20 times. In a later analysis, co-occurring TCRs were grouped using DBSCAN, with TCRdist sequence similarity added in when clustering inside HLA-allele-positive subsets. Repertoires with fewer than 30,000 or more than 120,000 public chains were left out of co-occurrence clustering, as were several repertoires with anomalous nucleotide sharing. TCRdb took over this immuneACCESS table, retaining in-frame rearrangements with V and J assigned. Such tables are incomplete; in checked studies, under half of the missing clones stem from an unresolved V gene, and the remainder is unexplained. D and trimming come from the DNA, and the V and J calls and clone size come from that table. The table kept for this sample lists 40,000 to 50,000 clones. 2% to 2.5% of the sample lies in the top ten.

The cohort was made up of 666 healthy bone marrow donors. All cohort members were sampled while nominally healthy, although unrecorded immune exposures were likely present. The donor tested CMV seronegative, placing the donor among the 350 to 400 seronegative members of the cohort. A peripheral blood sample was collected from each donor, and TCR beta sequencing was performed on peripheral blood mononuclear cells. The Qiagen DNeasy Blood Extraction Kit was used to extract genomic DNA from the blood cell samples. Specimen: PBMCs. This receptor chain uses TRBV6-5 and TRBJ1-2; the D segment could be TRBD1, given 5 matching bases. This receptor was identified in a woman aged 40 to 50 in good health and CMV-seronegative. The sequenced DNA: TGTGCCAGCAGCACCTGGGGGGAGTCGGCTGGCTACACCTTC. It is translated as CASSTWGESAGYTF.